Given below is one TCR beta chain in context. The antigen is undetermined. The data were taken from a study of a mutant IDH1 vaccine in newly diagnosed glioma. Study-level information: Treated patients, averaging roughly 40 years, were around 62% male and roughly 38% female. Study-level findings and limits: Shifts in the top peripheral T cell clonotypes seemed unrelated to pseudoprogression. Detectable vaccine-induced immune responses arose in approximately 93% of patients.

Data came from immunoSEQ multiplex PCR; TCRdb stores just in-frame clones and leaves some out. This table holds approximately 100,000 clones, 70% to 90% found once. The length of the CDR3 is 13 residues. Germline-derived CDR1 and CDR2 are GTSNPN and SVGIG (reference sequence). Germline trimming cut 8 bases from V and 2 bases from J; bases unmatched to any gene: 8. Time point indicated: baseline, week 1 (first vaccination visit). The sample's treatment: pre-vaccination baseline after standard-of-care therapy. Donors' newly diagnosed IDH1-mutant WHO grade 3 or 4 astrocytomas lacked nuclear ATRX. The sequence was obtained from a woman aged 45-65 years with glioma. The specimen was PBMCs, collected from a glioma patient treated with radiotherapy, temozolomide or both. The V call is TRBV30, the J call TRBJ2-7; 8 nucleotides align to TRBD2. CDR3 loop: CAQGVAGTYEQYF. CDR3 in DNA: TGTGCCCAAGGGGTAGCGGGGACCTACGAGCAGTACTTC.